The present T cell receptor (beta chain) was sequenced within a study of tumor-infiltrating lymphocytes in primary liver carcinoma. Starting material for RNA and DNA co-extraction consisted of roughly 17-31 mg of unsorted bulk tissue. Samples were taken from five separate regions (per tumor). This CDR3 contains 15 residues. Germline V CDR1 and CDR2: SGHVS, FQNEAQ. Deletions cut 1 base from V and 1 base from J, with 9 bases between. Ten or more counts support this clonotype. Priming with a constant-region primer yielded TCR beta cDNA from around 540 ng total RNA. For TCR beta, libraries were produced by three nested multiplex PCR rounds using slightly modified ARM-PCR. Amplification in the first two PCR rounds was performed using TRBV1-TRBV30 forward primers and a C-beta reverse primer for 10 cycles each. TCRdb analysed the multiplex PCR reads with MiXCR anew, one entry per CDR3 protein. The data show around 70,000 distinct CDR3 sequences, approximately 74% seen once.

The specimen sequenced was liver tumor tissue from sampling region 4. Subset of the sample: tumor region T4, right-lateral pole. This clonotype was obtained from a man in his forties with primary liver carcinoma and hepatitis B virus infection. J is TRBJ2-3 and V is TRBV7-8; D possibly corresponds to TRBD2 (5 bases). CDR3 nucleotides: TGTGCCAGCAGCTTAGTTGGAGGAGGCACAGATACGCAGTATTTT. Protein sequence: CASSLVGGGTDTQYF.